One sample yielded the 24 T cell receptor beta chains listed below, sequenced in a study of read filtering for tumor transcriptome and immune sequencing (dated by TCRdb to the early 2020s). Sequenced on an Illumina HiSeq 4000. The Immunoverse kit was used to build TCR libraries from approximately 410 ng RNA, with molecular barcoded adaptors covering alpha/delta and beta/gamma chains. TCRdb redid the processing of the public reads, applying fastp at Q25 and MiXCR, and retained in-frame beta chains. When rows share a CDR3 protein, they turn into one entry using the most common DNA and genes. The sample records approximately 150,000 distinct CDR3 sequences, 13% of which are singletons. Clones ranked in the top ten supply 8% to 9% of the sample. The specimen was a population of CD138-negative cells sorted from bone marrow. This sample's cell subset or site label indicates: bone marrow mononuclear cells depleted of CD138+ plasma/myeloma cells by negative magnetic selection. Every receptor here comes from a donor at least 40 years old with multiple myeloma.

This clonotype was detected many times. This chain joins TRBV7-9 and TRBJ2-7, with D perhaps TRBD1 (5 bases). The germline V and J ends were trimmed by 5 bases and 0 bases, with 14 bases remaining between them. The V gene's germline CDR1 is SEHNR and CDR2 FQNEAQ (reference sequence). This CDR3 has 15 amino acids. Here the CDR3 DNA reads TGTGCCAGCAGCAAAGCGACAGTAGCCTCCTACGAGCAGTACTTC. It yields the protein CASSKATVASYEQYF.

The chain has TRBV5-1 and TRBJ2-7, with D possibly TRBD2 on 5 matching bases. This CDR3 has 16 residues. The germline V and J ends were trimmed by 4 bases and 3 bases, with 20 bases remaining between them. Germline CDR1 SGHRS, CDR2 YFSETQ. This CDR3 reads CASSPGPAEKGYEQYF. CDR3 DNA sequence: TGCGCCAGCAGCCCCGGACCAGCGGAGAAAGGCTACGAGCAGTACTTC.

This clonotype occurred many times. The gene calls are TRBV7-8 and TRBJ2-1; 10 bases are shared with TRBD2. Germline V lookup: CDR1 SGHVS, CDR2 FQNEAQ. The trim removed 1 base at V and 4 bases at J, leaving 4 bases unmatched. The CDR3 is 16 amino acids. DNA for the CDR3: TGTGCCAGCAGCTTAGTCCTAGCGGGGGTTTACAATGAGCAGTTCTTC. This translates into CASSLVLAGVYNEQFF.

Of note for this clonotype: A read error is possible here, since a much larger clone lies one base away. This chain connects TRBV6-1 to TRBJ2-5; unclear D gene. The V end was cut by 10 bases, the J end by 1 base, with 19 bases between. CDR1 and CDR2 from the germline V gene are MNHNS and SASEGT. This CDR3 contains 15 residues. Written as DNA, the CDR3 is TGTGCCACCTCCACTATAGGACGAAGCCAAGAGACCCAGTACTTC. This translates into CATSTIGRSQETQYF.

This clonotype was recorded many times. V usage is TRBV25-1 and J usage is TRBJ2-2; no firm D call. Germline V gives CDR1 MGHDK, CDR2 SYGVNS. V was clipped by 2 bases and J by 1 base, with 8 bases between them. There are 15 residues in the CDR3. The CDR3 protein is CASSERRGNTGELFF. The CDR3 region has the DNA TGTGCCAGCAGTGAAAGGCGCGGGAACACCGGGGAGCTGTTTTTT. Full variable domain (outside the CDR3, taken from reference TRBV25-1 and TRBJ2-2): EADIYQTPRYLVIGTGKKITLECSQTMGHDKMYWYQQDPGMELHLIHYSYGVNSTEKGDLSSESTVSRIRTEHFPLTLESARPSHTSQYLCASSERRGNTGELFFGEGSRLTVL.

The sample holds many counts of this clonotype. The rearrangement uses TRBV5-1 and TRBJ1-6, with D possibly TRBD1 on 6 matching bases. The V end was cut by 4 bases, the J end by 9 bases, with 11 bases between. The CDR3 sequence is 13 residues long. Germline V gene lookup returns CDR1 SGHRS and CDR2 YFSETQ. CDR3 sequence: CASSPDSISPLHF. In DNA form, the CDR3 reads TGCGCCAGCAGCCCGGACAGTATTTCACCCCTCCACTTT.

This clonotype was detected only a few times. The chain carries TRBV20-1 and TRBJ2-7, with TRBD1 as a possible D gene (6 bases). Trimming shortened V by 3 bases and J by 3 bases, and 9 bases separated the two germline ends. The CDR3 runs 12 residues. CDR1 and CDR2 from the germline V gene are DFQATT and SNEGSKA (reference sequence). CDR3 region: CSASADSYEQYF. CDR3 DNA sequence: TGCAGTGCTAGCGCGGACAGCTACGAGCAGTACTTC.

The table lists this clonotype with many counts. The CDR3: CASSFISRGLETQYF. The CDR3 bases are TGTGCCAGCAGCTTTATCAGCAGGGGGCTTGAGACCCAGTACTTC. The rearrangement joins TRBV7-2 to TRBJ2-5, with TRBD1 identical over 8 bases. CDR1 SGHTA and CDR2 FQGNSA come from the germline V gene. There are 15 residues in the CDR3. Germline trimming cut 3 bases from V and 5 bases from J; bases unmatched to any gene: 8.

This clonotype was counted at least ten times. The chain links TRBV18 to TRBJ2-1, with a tentative D call TRBD2 (6 bases). CDR1 is KGHSH and CDR2 is LQKENI in the germline V gene. The V end lost 1 base, the J end lost 7 bases, and 8 bases lay between the germline ends. CDR3 length: 13 amino acids. The CDR3 reads CASSPRGRNEQFF. CDR3 DNA sequence: TGTGCCAGCTCACCACGAGGGAGGAATGAGCAGTTCTTC. Full variable domain (rest looked up from reference TRBV18 and TRBJ2-1): NAGVMQNPRHLVRRRGQEARLRCSPMKGHSHVYWYRQLPEEGLKFMVYLQKENIIDESGMPKERFSAEFPKEGPSILRIQQVVRGDSAAYFCASSPRGRNEQFFGPGTRLTVL.

The J gene is TRBJ2-1, the V gene TRBV11-2; 8 positions agree with TRBD2. Unmatched junction bases numbered 14, after V lost 5 bases and J lost 5 bases. The CDR3 is 17 amino acids. CDR1 is SGHAT and CDR2 is FQNNGV in the germline V gene. CDR3 nucleotides: TGTGCCAGCAGCCCCCGCCCCAGCGGGAGAAAGGACAATGAGCAGTTCTTC. Protein product: CASSPRPSGRKDNEQFF.

This clonotype showed up many times. The chain carries TRBV6-5 and TRBJ2-1; D gene ambiguous. The germline V and J ends were trimmed by 7 bases and 12 bases, with 13 bases remaining between them. The germline CDR1 and CDR2 sequences are MNHEY and SVGAGI. The CDR3 length is 11 residues. The CDR3 sequence is CASTYGLVQFF. The CDR3 coding sequence is TGTGCCAGCACCTACGGGCTAGTGCAGTTCTTC.

This clonotype was counted ten times or more. The chain recombines TRBV25-1 with TRBJ1-1; TRBD1 aligns across 9 bases. The CDR3 spans 15 residues. After removal of 6 bases from V and 1 base from J, the junction contained 6 bases not matched to a gene. Germline-derived CDR1 and CDR2 are MGHDK and SYGVNS. The CDR3 DNA reads as TGTGCCAGCAGCCCAACGGGACAGGGGAACACTGAAGCTTTCTTT. Translated, it gives CASSPTGQGNTEAFF.

About this clonotype itself: A much larger clone differs from this one at a single base, so this may be a read error. The chain uses TRBV29-1 and TRBJ2-1; D is undetermined. The CDR3 is 13 residues long. Germline V gene lookup returns CDR1 SQVTM and CDR2 ANQGSEA. DNA of the CDR3: TGCAGCGTTGAGGGATGGGTATACAATGTGCAGTTCTTC. Protein: CSVEGWVYNVQFF.

The chain links TRBV11-2 to TRBJ1-1; D possibly corresponds to TRBD1 (6 bases). The germline gives CDR1 SGHAT, CDR2 FQNNGV. This CDR3 contains 12 residues. Trimming took 6 bases from V and 3 from J, leaving 8 bases between them. This CDR3 reads CASSGGHTEAFF. For the CDR3, the DNA is TGTGCCAGCAGTGGGGGGCACACTGAAGCTTTCTTT.

The sample holds many counts of this clonotype. The chain couples TRBV30 to TRBJ2-1, with 8 bases fitting TRBD1. V trimming: 6 bases; J trimming: 5 bases; junction bases outside the gene matches: 9. The CDR3 is 14 residues long. Looked up from germline, CDR1 is GTSNPN and CDR2 is SVGIG (reference sequence). CDR3 DNA: TGTGCCTGCGGCCCAGGGGGCCGGCACAATGAGCAGTTCTTC. It codes for CACGPGGRHNEQFF.

The gene calls are TRBV7-2 and TRBJ1-3, with D uncertain. Germline CDR1 SGHTA, CDR2 FQGNSA. The CDR3 runs to 15 residues. V shed 7 bases and J shed 2 bases, with 15 bases lying between them. The CDR3 nucleotides read TGTGCCAGCACCCCTCACGTTAGTGCTGGAAACACCATATATTTT. Translating it yields CASTPHVSAGNTIYF.

This clonotype has at least ten counts. This chain uses TRBV7-3 with TRBJ2-7; TRBD1 matches at 8 bases. The CDR3 sequence is 16 residues long. Germline V gene lookup returns CDR1 SGHTA and CDR2 FQGTGA. V was clipped by 6 bases and J by 1 base; unmatched bases: 11. CDR3 sequence reads: CASSSPVGTGSYEQYF. The CDR3 DNA reads TGTGCCAGCAGTTCCCCCGTCGGGACAGGTTCCTACGAGCAGTACTTC.

The rearrangement links TRBV4-1 to TRBJ1-5; 9 bases are shared with TRBD1. Per germline, CDR1 MGHRA and CDR2 YSYEKL. Losses at the gene ends were 2 bases for V and 2 bases for J; bases not matched to a gene: 7. This CDR3 contains 17 residues. This CDR3 is CASSQLDRGAGNQPQHF. The CDR3 DNA is TGCGCCAGCAGCCAACTAGACAGGGGGGCAGGCAATCAGCCCCAGCATTTT.

This clonotype was detected many times. This sequence joins TRBV9 and TRBJ2-1, with D possibly TRBD1 on 6 matching bases. CDR3 length: 15 amino acids. V was shortened by 3 bases and J by 6 bases, with 16 bases between the two germline ends. The germline CDR1 and CDR2 sequences are SGDLS and YYNGEE. The CDR3 spells CASSEDSASVNEQFF. DNA of the CDR3: TGTGCCAGCAGCGAGGACAGTGCCTCGGTCAATGAGCAGTTCTTC.

This clonotype showed up just a few times. One junction end does not reproduce the germline sequence, and a read error may be involved. The gene calls are TRBV20-1 and TRBJ2-1; D unresolved. The CDR3 covers 16 residues. From germline, CDR1 is DFQATT and CDR2 SNEGSKA (reference sequence). The CDR3 region is CSARVRSTSSYNEQSF. The CDR3 nucleotides read TGCAGTGCTAGAGTCCGTAGTACGAGCTCCTACAATGAGCAGTCCTTC.

In the case of this clonotype: The germline gene is not matched at one end of the junction; a read error may be the cause. The chain employs TRBV6-5 and TRBJ1-4; D uncertain. The CDR3 has 15 amino acids. Germline CDR1 reads MNHEY; CDR2 reads SVGAGI. DNA for the CDR3: TGTGCCAGCACTTACTCGATAACCGGTAATAAAAAACTGTTTTTT. Translated, it gives CASTYSITGNKKLFF.

This clonotype occurred many times. The genes are TRBV5-1 and TRBJ2-2; TRBD2 matches 7 bases. The CDR3 has 16 amino acids. Unmatched junction bases numbered 6, after V lost 0 bases and J lost 4 bases. Germline lookup yields CDR1 SGHRS and CDR2 YFSETQ. CDR3 protein: CASSLGREKSTGELFF. CDR3 coding DNA: TGCGCCAGCAGCTTGGGGCGGGAGAAATCCACCGGGGAGCTGTTTTTT.

This clonotype was counted many times. This chain joins TRBV29-1 and TRBJ1-1, with D hard to call. Germline V gives CDR1 SQVTM, CDR2 ANQGSEA. This CDR3 spans 11 amino acids. The ends were cut back, 6 bases at V and 11 bases at J, with 16 bases in the middle. The CDR3 here is CSVNPARWAFF. CDR3 in DNA: TGCAGCGTCAACCCGGCCCGGTGGGCTTTCTTT.

This clonotype was recorded many times. The CDR3 protein is CASSQDWAPSETQYF. CDR3 nucleotide sequence: TGCGCCAGCAGCCAAGATTGGGCGCCCTCAGAGACCCAGTACTTC. This chain links TRBV4-3 with TRBJ2-5; D is ambiguous. This CDR3 is built from 15 residues. Trimming stripped 0 bases from V and 4 bases from J, with 12 bases between. Germline lookup yields CDR1 LGHNA and CDR2 YSLEER.